The next 3 T cell receptor beta chains were all read from a single sample in a study of regulatory T cells in long-lasting Graves disease. Documented time point: newly diagnosed GD, antithyroid drugs for less than 3 months. The TCR library was prepared using RNA isolated from PBMCs. Building of the TCR beta libraries involved iRepertoire HTBI primers and Arm-PCR of CDR3 regions. MiXCR was run by TCRdb on the multiplex PCR reads, yielding one entry per CDR3 protein. This table holds around 460,000 distinct CDR3 sequences, around 15% found once. The sample was also linked to a second study, of T cells in Graves' hyperthyroidism and ophthalmopathy.

The input for sequencing was peripheral blood mononuclear cells (PBMCs), taken at new diagnosis, from a patient treated with antithyroid drugs. The receptor set was obtained from a woman between 50 and 59 years old with Graves disease.

This clonotype was observed many times. V gene TRBV5-1 combines with J gene TRBJ2-7; 7 bases are a match to TRBD2. The V gene end was trimmed by 3 bases and the J gene end by 5 bases; junction bases not matched to a gene: 2. CDR3 length: 12 amino acids. CDR1 is SGHRS and CDR2 is YFSETQ in the germline V gene. CDR3 residues: CASSWGGNEQYF. DNA for the CDR3: TGCGCCAGCAGCTGGGGGGGGAACGAGCAGTACTTC.

This chain links TRBV4-1 with TRBJ2-5, with TRBD2 identical over 9 bases. V lost 6 bases to trimming and J lost 3 bases; unmatched junction nucleotides: 11. This CDR3 has 16 residues. CDR1 and CDR2 from the germline V gene are MGHRA and YSYEKL. The CDR3 region has the DNA TGCGCCAGCAGTCCGACGGGCGGGAGGGCCGAAGAGACCCAGTACTTC. It yields the protein CASSPTGGRAEETQYF.

There are many counts of this clonotype. V and J are TRBV28 and TRBJ2-1, with D hard to call. Per germline, CDR1 MDHEN and CDR2 SYDVKM. V lost 2 bases and J 10 bases, leaving 6 bases between the germline ends. The CDR3 length is 11 residues. The CDR3 DNA reads as TGTGCCAGCAGTTTAATGCGGGAGCAGTTCTTC. This encodes CASSLMREQFF.